This passage covers 29 T cell receptor beta chains from one sample sequenced in a study of blood T cell repertoires in COVID-19. Here immunoSEQ multiplex PCR was the method, and the copy in TCRdb shows in-frame clones only, minus some. The top ten hold under 3.5% of the sample, which has some 290,000 clones, 85% to 90% seen once. Sequencing was carried out using peripheral blood. Source of these receptors: a woman aged 25 to 39 with COVID-19, enrolled during active disease.

The V and J genes are TRBV5-1 and TRBJ2-3; 10 bases fit TRBD1. V was pared by 0 bases and J by 4 bases, with 5 bases of the junction left unmatched. The CDR3 covers 16 residues. CDR1 SGHRS and CDR2 YFSETQ come from the germline V gene. The CDR3 region has the DNA TGCGCCAGCAGCTTGGGGCGGGACAGGGGCGCAGATACGCAGTATTTT. The encoded protein is CASSLGRDRGADTQYF.

J is TRBJ1-6 and V is TRBV27, with D unclear. The V end was cut by 2 bases, the J end by 9 bases, with 8 bases between. CDR1 is MNHEY and CDR2 is SMNVEV in the germline V gene (reference sequence). This CDR3 comprises 13 residues. CDR3 sequence (DNA): TGTGCCAGCAGTTTAAACAGAGCTTCACCCCTCCACTTT. As protein: CASSLNRASPLHF.

The chain has TRBV5-4 and TRBJ2-1; 8 bases fit TRBD1. There are 14 residues in the CDR3. The V gene end was trimmed by 4 bases and the J gene end by 6 bases; junction bases not matched to a gene: 6. Per germline, CDR1 SGHNT and CDR2 YYREEE (reference sequence). The CDR3 region is CASSGGTGFNEQFF. CDR3 bases: TGTGCCAGCAGCGGCGGGACAGGTTTCAATGAGCAGTTCTTC.

The rearrangement links TRBV10-2 to TRBJ2-7; 10 bases agree with TRBD2. CDR3 length: 16 residues. After removal of 8 bases from V and 1 base from J, the junction contained 11 bases not matched to a gene. Germline lookup yields CDR1 WSHSY and CDR2 SAAADI. The CDR3 region has the DNA TGCGCCAGCTCCTGGTTCGGGACTAGCGCATCCTACGAGCAGTACTTC. Its protein is CASSWFGTSASYEQYF.

J is TRBJ1-6 and V is TRBV30; TRBD1 is a possible D gene (5 bases). CDR1 GTSNPN and CDR2 SVGIG come from the germline V gene (reference sequence). The CDR3 extends over 11 amino acids. V lost 1 base and J 14 bases, leaving 9 bases between the germline ends. The CDR3 DNA reads as TGTGCCTGGAGTGGGGGCAGGGCCCTCCACTTT. This translates into CAWSGGRALHF.

V is TRBV3-1 (or the pseudogene TRBV3-2) and J is TRBJ1-3, with D uncertain. V lost 1 base and J 8 bases, leaving 9 bases between the germline ends. Germline loops: CDR1 LGHDT, CDR2 YNNKEL (reference sequence). The CDR3 is 13 amino acids. In nucleotides, the CDR3 is TGTGCCAGCAGCCAAGCAAAAATTGACACCATATATTTT. Amino acid sequence: CASSQAKIDTIYF.

The sample holds one count of this clone. The V and J genes are TRBV15 and TRBJ2-3, with D perhaps TRBD1 (5 bases). V lost 6 bases and J lost 4, with 11 bases in between. Germline loops: CDR1 LNHNV, CDR2 YYDKDF (reference sequence). The CDR3 spans 13 residues. CDR3 nucleotide sequence: TGTGCCACCAGTGGCCGCAGGGCAGATACGCAGTATTTT. Its protein is CATSGRRADTQYF.

The CDR3 DNA is TGTGCCAGCTCACCACCTGGACAGGGCGTCTATGGCTACACCTTC. Its translation is CASSPPGQGVYGYTF. V and J are TRBV18 and TRBJ1-2, with 8 bases aligning to TRBD1. Germline V gene lookup returns CDR1 KGHSH and CDR2 LQKENI. The CDR3 loop spans 15 amino acids. With V trimmed by 0 bases and J by 4 bases, 4 bases remained unmatched.

This clone was seen once. V and J are TRBV4-1 and TRBJ2-3; 9 nucleotides line up with TRBD1. V lost 3 bases and J lost 2; bases outside the gene matches: 15. From germline, CDR1 is MGHRA and CDR2 YSYEKL. This CDR3 comprises 19 residues. The CDR3 region is CASSQTLPFGQGLTDTQYF. CDR3 sequence (DNA): TGCGCCAGCAGCCAGACTCTCCCTTTTGGACAGGGGCTCACAGATACGCAGTATTTT.

The chain has TRBV10-3 and TRBJ2-2; 11 bases map to TRBD1. The CDR3 is 16 amino acids. V was pared by 2 bases and J by 5 bases, with 4 bases of the junction left unmatched. The germline V gene has CDR1 ENHRY and CDR2 SYGVKD. This chain's CDR3 is CAISEPGQGVTGELFF. The CDR3 nucleotides read TGTGCCATCAGTGAGCCGGGACAGGGGGTTACCGGGGAGCTGTTTTTT.

This chain links TRBV3-1 (or the pseudogene TRBV3-2) with TRBJ1-5; no firm D call. The V end lost 1 base, the J end lost 1 base, and 11 bases lay between the germline ends. The CDR3 has 16 residues. Germline CDR1 is LGHDT and CDR2 is YNNKEL (reference sequence). CDR3 sequence (DNA): TGTGCCAGCAGCCAAGGCGTTCAGGCGAGCAATCAGCCCCAGCATTTT. It specifies CASSQGVQASNQPQHF.

This chain joins TRBV27 and TRBJ2-7, with 9 nucleotides matching TRBD1. CDR1 and CDR2 (germline): MNHEY, SMNVEV (reference sequence). The CDR3 length is 16 residues. J gave up 3 bases and V 0 bases, and 6 bases lay outside the gene matches. The CDR3, as DNA: TGTGCCAGCAGTTTATCGATTCTGGACAGGGGCTACGAGCAGTACTTC. Translation gives CASSLSILDRGYEQYF.

This chain uses TRBV19 with TRBJ1-5; D is perhaps TRBD1 (6 bases). Germline lookup yields CDR1 LNHDA and CDR2 SQIVND (reference sequence). This CDR3 is 15 amino acids long. Trimming removed 5 bases from V and 0 bases from J, with 11 bases in between. This CDR3 reads CASSWDTYSNQPQHF. The DNA for the CDR3 is TGTGCCAGTAGTTGGGACACTTATAGCAATCAGCCCCAGCATTTT.

This chain joins TRBV10-2 and TRBJ2-5; TRBD2 matches at 8 bases. Germline V gives CDR1 WSHSY, CDR2 SAAADI. V trimming: 7 bases; J trimming: 1 base; junction bases outside the gene matches: 5. The CDR3 is 14 residues long. This chain's CDR3 is CASTREAIQETQYF. DNA of the CDR3: TGCGCCAGCACGCGGGAGGCCATCCAAGAGACCCAGTACTTC.

The genes are TRBV3-1 (or the pseudogene TRBV3-2) and TRBJ1-3, with D possibly TRBD1 on 5 matching bases. The germline V gene encodes CDR1 LGHDT and CDR2 YNNKEL (reference sequence). The CDR3 runs 14 residues. Trimming shortened V by 3 bases and J by 3 bases, and 9 bases separated the two germline ends. The CDR3 DNA reads TGTGCCAGCAGCCAGGGGGGGAATGGAAACACCATATATTTT. Translating it yields CASSQGGNGNTIYF.

This clone was seen only a few times. The chain's CDR3 is CAWTVGRTEAFF. The CDR3 nucleotides read TGTGCCTGGACGGTCGGGAGAACTGAAGCTTTCTTT. The genes are TRBV30 and TRBJ1-1; D ambiguous. CDR3 length: 12 amino acids. Germline CDR1 GTSNPN, CDR2 SVGIG (reference sequence). V dropped 4 bases and J dropped 5 bases, with 11 bases sitting between them.

The chain is built from TRBV2 and TRBJ2-2; 7 bases map to TRBD2. J gave up 6 bases and V 7 bases, and 8 bases lay outside the gene matches. This CDR3 contains 14 residues. Germline V lookup: CDR1 SNHLY, CDR2 FYNNEI. Here the CDR3 DNA reads TGTGCCAGCATAAGCGGGATAAACGCCGGGGAGCTGTTTTTT. It codes for CASISGINAGELFF.

The chain links TRBV4-2 to TRBJ2-1, with D possibly TRBD2 on 6 matching bases. The CDR3 has 15 residues. Germline lookup yields CDR1 LGHNA and CDR2 YNFKEQ. Trimming removed 0 bases from V and 7 bases from J, with 13 bases in between. The CDR3, as DNA: TGTGCCAGCAGCCAAGAGGCCGGGGCGGGAAATGAGCAGTTCTTC. It is translated as CASSQEAGAGNEQFF.

About this clone: The junction departs from germline at one end; a sequencing error may be responsible. The chain is built from TRBV6-1 and TRBJ2-3; D might be TRBD2 (5 bases). Per the germline V gene, CDR1 is MNHNS and CDR2 is SASEGT. The CDR3 has 14 amino acids. Here the CDR3 reads CASSKAADTDTQYF. The CDR3 nucleotides read TGTGCCAGCAGTAAAGCAGCGGACACAGATACGCAGTATTTT.

V gene TRBV6-5 combines with J gene TRBJ1-1; 7 nucleotides align to TRBD1. The CDR3 is made up of 14 amino acids. Trimming cost V 10 bases and J 6 bases; bases outside gene matches: 14. The germline V gene encodes CDR1 MNHEY and CDR2 SVGAGI. CDR3 nucleotide sequence: TGTGCCACCCTACCCCCAGGGGGAAGCGCTGAAGCTTTCTTT. Protein sequence: CATLPPGGSAEAFF.

This chain joins TRBV18 and TRBJ1-2; 10 positions agree with TRBD1. Unmatched junction bases numbered 10, after V lost 6 bases and J lost 6 bases. This CDR3 contains 15 residues. Looked up from germline, CDR1 is KGHSH and CDR2 is LQKENI. The CDR3 reads CASSTSRDRGNGYTF. Here the CDR3 DNA reads TGTGCCAGCTCCACGTCCCGGGACAGGGGAAATGGCTACACCTTC.

V gene TRBV19 combines with J gene TRBJ2-3; tentatively, D is TRBD1 (5 bases). From germline, CDR1 is LNHDA and CDR2 SQIVND (reference sequence). The CDR3 sequence is 13 residues long. Trimming removed 7 bases at V and 2 bases at J, with 10 bases between. CDR3 nucleotide sequence: TGTGCCAGTACCCCGACAGCCACAGATACGCAGTATTTT. Its protein product is CASTPTATDTQYF.

This chain links TRBV14 with TRBJ1-1; possibly TRBD1 for D (5 bases). V was cut by 1 base and J by 6 bases, with 12 bases left in between. This CDR3 comprises 14 residues. From germline, CDR1 is SGHDN and CDR2 FVKESK. CDR3 sequence (DNA): TGTGCCAGCAGCCAAGTACGGGGGGACGCTGAAGCTTTCTTT. This sequence encodes CASSQVRGDAEAFF.

CDR3 nucleotides: TGCGCCAGCAGCAGCTCCGAGTACCAAGAGACCCAGTACTTC. Its translation: CASSSSEYQETQYF. The chain carries TRBV4-1 and TRBJ2-5; D uncertain. Germline values: CDR1 MGHRA, CDR2 YSYEKL. Trimming took 5 bases from V and 0 from J, leaving 10 bases between them. This CDR3 is 14 amino acids long.

This clone was recorded once. This rearrangement joins TRBV3-1 (or the pseudogene TRBV3-2) to TRBJ2-1; 8 bases agree with TRBD2. Looked up from germline, CDR1 is LGHDT and CDR2 is YNNKEL (reference sequence). Losses at the gene ends were 1 base for V and 0 bases for J; bases not matched to a gene: 2. The CDR3 spans 16 residues. The CDR3 nucleotides read TGTGCCAGCAGCCAAGGGGCGGGAGGCTCCTACAATGAGCAGTTCTTC. Its protein is CASSQGAGGSYNEQFF.

This chain connects TRBV7-9 to TRBJ2-3, with 8 positions matching TRBD2. The CDR3 length is 15 residues. The V gene's germline CDR1 is SEHNR and CDR2 FQNEAQ (reference sequence). The V segment lost 6 bases and the J segment 2 bases; nucleotides outside the gene matches: 7. CDR3 in amino acids: CASSSLAGYTDTQYF. The CDR3 DNA reads as TGTGCCAGCAGTTCCCTAGCGGGTTACACAGATACGCAGTATTTT.

The rearrangement links TRBV19 to TRBJ1-1; TRBD1 aligns across 8 bases. The CDR3 spans 12 residues. Unmatched junction bases numbered 7, after V lost 6 bases and J lost 10 bases. From germline, CDR1 is LNHDA and CDR2 SQIVND (reference sequence). The CDR3 DNA sequence: TGTGCCAGTAGATCAGGGGGCCATGCAGCTTTCTTT. Its protein is CASRSGGHAAFF. The variable domain in full, completed from reference TRBV19 and TRBJ1-1, reads DGGITQSPKYLFRKEGQNVTLSCEQNLNHDAMYWYRQDPGQGLRLIYYSQIVNDFQKGDIAEGYSVSREKKESFPLTVTSAQKNPTAFYLCASRSGGHAAFFGQGTRLTVV.

The chain carries TRBV5-1 and TRBJ1-5; weak D call: TRBD1 (5 bases). V dropped 6 bases and J dropped 2 bases, with 9 bases sitting between them. Germline V CDR1 and CDR2: SGHRS, YFSETQ. The CDR3 is made up of 13 amino acids. CDR3 in amino acids: CASKGDGNQPQHF. The CDR3 coding sequence is TGCGCCAGCAAAGGGGATGGCAATCAGCCCCAGCATTTT.

The rearrangement links TRBV28 to TRBJ1-1; D gene uncertain. CDR1 is MDHEN and CDR2 is SYDVKM in the germline V gene. The CDR3 loop spans 14 amino acids. V was pared by 11 bases and J by 0 bases, with 16 bases between. CDR3 bases: TGTGCCGCAAGGCGGGAGTCGATGAACACTGAAGCTTTCTTT. As protein: CAARRESMNTEAFF. Drawing the rest from reference TRBV28 and TRBJ1-1, the complete variable domain is DVKVTQSSRYLVKRTGEKVFLECVQDMDHENMFWYRQDPGLGLRLIYFSYDVKMKEKGDIPEGYSVSREKKERFSLILESASTNQTSMYLCAARRESMNTEAFFGQGTRLTVV.